A selection of T cell receptor beta chains follows, all from one sample in a study of T-cell reconstitution after alpha-beta-depleted transplantation in children. TCRdb called the PCR reads again in MiXCR, with one record for every CDR3 protein. The sample carries 600,000 to 700,000 distinct CDR3 sequences, roughly 15% recorded once. This specimen consisted of PBMCs from the stem cell graft donor, obtained from the stem cell graft. Every receptor here comes from a human donor who donated a stem cell graft to a child with acute myeloid leukemia. Both conserved end residues are part of each CDR3. Rows may omit the clone size; those that give it use once, few, many or a size class.

j_call v_call clone_size cdr3_aa
TRBJ2-3 TRBV7-6 many CASSLGLDTQYF
TRBJ1-2 TRBV7-2 . CASSLEGRITYGYTF
TRBJ1-3 TRBV7-6 few CASSLGTSNSGNTIYF
TRBJ2-5 TRBV10-2 many CASSNLRDRGRETQYF
TRBJ2-2 TRBV20-1 few CSAGPATGELFF
TRBJ1-1 TRBV20-1 many CSASHGADTEAFF
TRBJ1-1 TRBV12-3/TRBV12-4 . CASSLLRGDEAFF
TRBJ2-1 TRBV7-2 many CASSLWRGRNEQFF
TRBJ2-2 TRBV29-1 . CSAGTGRTGELFF
TRBJ1-2 TRBV20-1 many CSAKGPMNGYTF
TRBJ2-7 TRBV6-6 many CASSETGREQYF
TRBJ1-1 TRBV20-1 many CSGTTQGVRPEAFF
TRBJ1-1 TRBV6-5 many CASSPLQGMNTEAFF
TRBJ1-1 TRBV20-1 many CSAREGVNSPNTEAFF
TRBJ1-2 TRBV12-3/TRBV12-4 . CASNPTGGVWGYTF
TRBJ2-7 TRBV29-1 many CSVSRDRVPNEQYF
TRBJ1-5 TRBV7-6 many CASSLEQGWRQPQHF
TRBJ2-1 TRBV7-9 few CATFQYSSSYNEQFF
TRBJ2-7 TRBV10-3 many CAIGGGRSSTYEQYF
TRBJ2-7 TRBV5-1 . CASSLGQQAYEQYF
TRBJ1-4 TRBV7-9 few CASSGGATNEKLFF
TRBJ2-5 TRBV20-1 many CSASLGGETQYF
TRBJ1-1 TRBV6-5 many CASSYLTEAFF
TRBJ1-6 TRBV7-2 . CASTRAGFGTPLHF
TRBJ1-1 TRBV3-1 once CASSLTQAGLQANTEAFF
TRBJ1-1 TRBV10-3 many CAIKPDGGASEAFF
TRBJ2-3 TRBV24-1 . CATSDWTSGGGTDTQYF
TRBJ2-3 TRBV7-2 many CASSALGAREYF
TRBJ1-2 TRBV13 . CASSLGRPVDYGYTF
TRBJ2-2 TRBV24-1 few CATSDLGGTNTGELFF
TRBJ2-3 TRBV27 . CASRRRETSTDTQYF
TRBJ2-7 TRBV7-2 . CASSFAEGDYEQYF
TRBJ2-2 TRBV6-1 many CASTGPSWGTGELFF
TRBJ2-3 TRBV20-1 many CSAPEGRGMADTQYF
TRBJ1-5 TRBV24-1 . CATSAKGNQPQHF